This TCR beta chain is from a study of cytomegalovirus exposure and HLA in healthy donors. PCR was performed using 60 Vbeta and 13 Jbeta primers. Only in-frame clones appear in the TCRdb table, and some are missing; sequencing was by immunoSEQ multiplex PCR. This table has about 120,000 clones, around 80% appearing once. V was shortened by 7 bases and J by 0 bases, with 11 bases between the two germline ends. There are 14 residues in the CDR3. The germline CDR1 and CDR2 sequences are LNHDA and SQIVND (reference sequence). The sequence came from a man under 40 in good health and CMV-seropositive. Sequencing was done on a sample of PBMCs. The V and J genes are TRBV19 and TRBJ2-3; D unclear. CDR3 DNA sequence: TGTGCCAGTAAGCCCCCCGAAAGCACAGATACGCAGTATTTT. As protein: CASKPPESTDTQYF.